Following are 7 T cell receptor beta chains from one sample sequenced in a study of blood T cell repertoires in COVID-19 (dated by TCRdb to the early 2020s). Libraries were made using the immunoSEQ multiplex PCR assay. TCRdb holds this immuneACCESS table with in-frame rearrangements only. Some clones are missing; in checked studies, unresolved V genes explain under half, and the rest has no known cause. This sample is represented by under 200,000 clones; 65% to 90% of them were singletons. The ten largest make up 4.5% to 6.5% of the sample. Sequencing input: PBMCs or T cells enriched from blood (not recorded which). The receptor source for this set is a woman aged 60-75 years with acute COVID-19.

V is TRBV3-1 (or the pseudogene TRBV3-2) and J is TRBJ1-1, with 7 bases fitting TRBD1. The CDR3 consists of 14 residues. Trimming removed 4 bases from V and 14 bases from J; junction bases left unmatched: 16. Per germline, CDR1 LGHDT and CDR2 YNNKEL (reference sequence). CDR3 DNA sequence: TGTGCCAGCAGCCTTGCGGGGGGACAGTCGGCCTTCTTCTTT. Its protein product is CASSLAGGQSAFFF.

CDR3 protein: CASSLVYRDTLSSVNTEAFF. The CDR3 coding sequence is TGTGCCAGCAGCTTAGTTTATCGGGACACCTTAAGTTCGGTGAACACTGAAGCTTTCTTT. The chain recombines TRBV7-8 with TRBJ1-1; weak D call: TRBD1 (6 bases). With 1 base removed from V and 0 bases from J, the gap between germline ends came to 24 bases. CDR3 length equals 20 residues. Germline CDR1 is SGHVS and CDR2 is FQNEAQ. Filled out from reference TRBV7-8 and TRBJ1-1, the complete variable domain reads GAGVSQSPRYKVAKRGQDVALRCDPISGHVSLFWYQQALGQGPEFLTYFQNEAQLDKSGLPSDRFFAERPEGSVSTLKIQRTQQEDSAVYLCASSLVYRDTLSSVNTEAFFGQGTRLTVV.

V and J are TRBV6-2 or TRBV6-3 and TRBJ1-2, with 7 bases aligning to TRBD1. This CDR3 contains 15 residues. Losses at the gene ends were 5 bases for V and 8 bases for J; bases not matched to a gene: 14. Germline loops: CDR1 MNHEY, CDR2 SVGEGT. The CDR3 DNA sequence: TGTGCCAGCAGTCTCCTGACAGGGAGGTCAGGGGGCTACACCTTC. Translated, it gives CASSLLTGRSGGYTF.

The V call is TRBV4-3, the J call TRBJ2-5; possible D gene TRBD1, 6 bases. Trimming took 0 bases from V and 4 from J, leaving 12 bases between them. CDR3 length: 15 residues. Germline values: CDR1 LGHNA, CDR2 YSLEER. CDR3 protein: CASSQDLGAGETQYF. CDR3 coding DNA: TGCGCCAGCAGCCAAGATCTGGGGGCAGGAGAGACCCAGTACTTC.

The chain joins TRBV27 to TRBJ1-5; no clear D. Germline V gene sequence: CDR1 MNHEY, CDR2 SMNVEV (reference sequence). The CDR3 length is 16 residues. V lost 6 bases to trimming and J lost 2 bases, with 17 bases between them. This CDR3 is CASRREGPQGNQPQHF. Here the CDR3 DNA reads TGTGCCAGCAGAAGAGAGGGCCCCCAAGGCAATCAGCCCCAGCATTTT.

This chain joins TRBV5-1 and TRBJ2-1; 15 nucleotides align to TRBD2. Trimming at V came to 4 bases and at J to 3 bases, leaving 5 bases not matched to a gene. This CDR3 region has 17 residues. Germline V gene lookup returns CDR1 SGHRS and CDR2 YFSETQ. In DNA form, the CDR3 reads TGCGCCAGCAGCCGGGGACTAGCGGGAGGAGGCTACAATGAGCAGTTCTTC. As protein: CASSRGLAGGGYNEQFF.

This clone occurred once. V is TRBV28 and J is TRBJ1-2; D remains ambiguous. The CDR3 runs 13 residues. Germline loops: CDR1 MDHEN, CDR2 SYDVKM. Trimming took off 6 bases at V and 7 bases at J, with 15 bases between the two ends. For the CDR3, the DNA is TGTGCCAGCAGGGTGGGCCGGCCCGGTGGCTACACCTTC. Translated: CASRVGRPGGYTF.